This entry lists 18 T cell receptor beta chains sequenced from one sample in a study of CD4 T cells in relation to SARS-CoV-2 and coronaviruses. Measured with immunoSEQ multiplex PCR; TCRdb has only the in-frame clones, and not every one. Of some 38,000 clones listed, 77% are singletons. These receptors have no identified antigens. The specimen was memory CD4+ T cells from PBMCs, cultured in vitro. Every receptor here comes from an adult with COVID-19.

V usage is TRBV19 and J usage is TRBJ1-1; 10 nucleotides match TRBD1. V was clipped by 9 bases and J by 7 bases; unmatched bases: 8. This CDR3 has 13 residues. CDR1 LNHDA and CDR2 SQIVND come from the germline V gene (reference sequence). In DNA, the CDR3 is TGTGCCAGCGAGGGACAGGGGAGGATTGAAGCTTTCTTT. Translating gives CASEGQGRIEAFF.

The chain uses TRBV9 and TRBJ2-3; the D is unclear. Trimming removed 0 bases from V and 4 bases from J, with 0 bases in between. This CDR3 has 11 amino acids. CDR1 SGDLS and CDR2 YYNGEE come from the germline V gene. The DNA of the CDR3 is TGTGCCAGCAGCGTAGCAGATACGCAGTATTTT. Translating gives CASSVADTQYF.

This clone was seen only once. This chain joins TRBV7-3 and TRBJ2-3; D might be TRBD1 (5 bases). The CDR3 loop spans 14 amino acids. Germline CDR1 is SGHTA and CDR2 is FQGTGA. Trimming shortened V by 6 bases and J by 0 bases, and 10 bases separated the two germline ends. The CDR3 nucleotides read TGTGCCAGCAGTCAGGGCGCTAGCACAGATACGCAGTATTTT. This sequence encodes CASSQGASTDTQYF.

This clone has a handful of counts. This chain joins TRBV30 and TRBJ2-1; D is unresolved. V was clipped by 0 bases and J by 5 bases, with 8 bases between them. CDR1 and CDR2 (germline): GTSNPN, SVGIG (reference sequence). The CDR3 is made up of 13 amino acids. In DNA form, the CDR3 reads TGTGCCTGGAGTGTAGCTTGGGACAATGAGCAGTTCTTC. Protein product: CAWSVAWDNEQFF.

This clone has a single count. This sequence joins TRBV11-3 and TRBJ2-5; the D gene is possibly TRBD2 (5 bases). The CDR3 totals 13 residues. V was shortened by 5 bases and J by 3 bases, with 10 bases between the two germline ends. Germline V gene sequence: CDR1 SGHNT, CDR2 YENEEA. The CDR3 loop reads CASSPRGKETQYF. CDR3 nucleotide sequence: TGTGCCAGCAGCCCACGGGGAAAAGAGACCCAGTACTTC.

This CDR3 is CASSVNPGVGTDTQYF. In DNA, the CDR3 is TGTGCCAGCAGCGTGAACCCAGGGGTTGGCACAGATACGCAGTATTTT. The gene calls are TRBV7-8 and TRBJ2-3; D perhaps matches TRBD1 (6 bases). V gave up 5 bases and J gave up 1 base, with 16 bases separating them. The CDR3 extends over 16 amino acids. The germline V gene has CDR1 SGHVS and CDR2 FQNEAQ.

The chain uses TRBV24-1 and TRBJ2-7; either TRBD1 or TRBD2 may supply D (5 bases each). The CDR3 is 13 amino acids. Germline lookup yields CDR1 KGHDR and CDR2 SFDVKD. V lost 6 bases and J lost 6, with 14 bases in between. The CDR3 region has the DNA TGTGCCACCAGTCGGGGCCCCCTCTCCGAGCAGTACTTC. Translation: CATSRGPLSEQYF.

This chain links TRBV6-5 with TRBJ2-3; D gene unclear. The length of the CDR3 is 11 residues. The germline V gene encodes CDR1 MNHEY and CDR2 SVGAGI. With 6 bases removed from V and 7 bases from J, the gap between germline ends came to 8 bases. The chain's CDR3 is CASRTTYTQYF. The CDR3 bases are TGTGCCAGCAGAACAACCTATACGCAGTATTTT.

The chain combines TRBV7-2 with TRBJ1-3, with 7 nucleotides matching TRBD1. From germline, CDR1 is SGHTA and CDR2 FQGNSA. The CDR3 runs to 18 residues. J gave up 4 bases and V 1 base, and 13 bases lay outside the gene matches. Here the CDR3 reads CASSLGGYRGRSGNTIYF. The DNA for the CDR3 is TGTGCCAGCAGCTTAGGAGGGTACAGGGGCCGTTCCGGAAACACCATATATTTT.

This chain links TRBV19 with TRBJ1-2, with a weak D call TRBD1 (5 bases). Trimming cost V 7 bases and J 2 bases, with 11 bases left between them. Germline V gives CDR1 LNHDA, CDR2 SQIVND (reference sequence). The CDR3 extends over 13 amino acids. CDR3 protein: CASTPGLNYGYTF. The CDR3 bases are TGTGCCAGTACCCCAGGGCTCAACTATGGCTACACCTTC.

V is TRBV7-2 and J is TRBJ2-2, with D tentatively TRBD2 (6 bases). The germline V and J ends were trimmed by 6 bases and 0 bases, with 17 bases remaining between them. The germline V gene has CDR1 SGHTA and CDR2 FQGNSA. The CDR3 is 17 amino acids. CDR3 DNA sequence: TGTGCCAGCAGGCACGGTAGGCGGGGCGCGAACACCGGGGAGCTGTTTTTT. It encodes CASRHGRRGANTGELFF. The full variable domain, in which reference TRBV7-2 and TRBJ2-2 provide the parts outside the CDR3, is GAGVSQSPSNKVTEKGKDVELRCDPISGHTALYWYRQSLGQGLEFLIYFQGNSAPDKSGLPSDRFSAERTGGSVSTLTIQRTQQEDSAVYLCASRHGRRGANTGELFFGEGSRLTVL.

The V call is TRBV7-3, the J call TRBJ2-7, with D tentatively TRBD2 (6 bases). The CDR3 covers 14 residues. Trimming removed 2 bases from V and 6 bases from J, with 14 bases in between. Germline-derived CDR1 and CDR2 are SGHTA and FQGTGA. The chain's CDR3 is CASSLALVGGEQYF. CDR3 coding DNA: TGTGCCAGCAGCTTAGCGCTAGTCGGGGGCGAGCAGTACTTC.

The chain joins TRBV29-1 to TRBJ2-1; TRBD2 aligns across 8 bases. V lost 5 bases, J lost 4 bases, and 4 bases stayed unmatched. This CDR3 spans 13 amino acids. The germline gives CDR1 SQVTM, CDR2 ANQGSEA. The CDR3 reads CSVHSGDYNEQFF. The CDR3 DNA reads TGCAGCGTTCATAGCGGGGATTACAATGAGCAGTTCTTC.

Here the CDR3 DNA reads TGCGCCAGCAGCTTGAGGAGACAGGGTGATTCACCCCTCCACTTT. Protein: CASSLRRQGDSPLHF. The chain links TRBV5-1 to TRBJ1-6; 7 bases fit TRBD1. V dropped 1 base and J dropped 8; count of bases not matched to a gene: 6. Germline assignment: CDR1 SGHRS and CDR2 YFSETQ. The CDR3 contains 15 residues. Variable domain in full (rest from reference TRBV5-1 and TRBJ1-6): KAGVTQTPRYLIKTRGQQVTLSCSPISGHRSVSWYQQTPGQGLQFLFEYFSETQRNKGNFPGRFSGRQFSNSRSEMNVSTLELGDSALYLCASSLRRQGDSPLHFGNGTRLTVT.

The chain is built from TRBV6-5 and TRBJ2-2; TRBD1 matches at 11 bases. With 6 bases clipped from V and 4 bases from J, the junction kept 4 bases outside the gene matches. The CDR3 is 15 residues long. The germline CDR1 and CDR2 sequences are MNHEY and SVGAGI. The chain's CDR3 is CASRDRGLGTGELFF. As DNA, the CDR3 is TGTGCCAGCAGGGACAGGGGGCTCGGCACCGGGGAGCTGTTTTTT.

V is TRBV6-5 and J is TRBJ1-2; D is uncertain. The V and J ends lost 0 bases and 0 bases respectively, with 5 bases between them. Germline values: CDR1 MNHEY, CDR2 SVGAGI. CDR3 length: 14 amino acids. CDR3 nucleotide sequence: TGTGCCAGCAGTTACTCACCGTCTAACTATGGCTACACCTTC. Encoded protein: CASSYSPSNYGYTF.

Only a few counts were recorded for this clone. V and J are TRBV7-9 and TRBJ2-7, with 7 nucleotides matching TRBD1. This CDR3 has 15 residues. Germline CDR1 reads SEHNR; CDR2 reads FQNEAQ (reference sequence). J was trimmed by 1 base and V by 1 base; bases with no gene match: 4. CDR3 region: CASSLGQGPSYEQYF. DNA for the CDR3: TGTGCCAGCAGCTTAGGACAGGGCCCATCCTACGAGCAGTACTTC.

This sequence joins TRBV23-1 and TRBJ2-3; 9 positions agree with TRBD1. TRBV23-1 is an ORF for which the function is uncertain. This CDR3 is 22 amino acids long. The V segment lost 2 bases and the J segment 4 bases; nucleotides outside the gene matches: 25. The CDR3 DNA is TGCGCCAGCAGTCAAATCTCGAGGGACAGGGTTCTGGGGGAGGGATGGCCAGATACGCAGTATTTT. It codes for CASSQISRDRVLGEGWPDTQYF.